This T cell receptor (beta chain) is from a study of neurological immune-mediated disorders (dated by TCRdb to about 2019). Background for the entire study: The study compared peripheral blood TCR-beta repertoires of HTLV-I-associated myelopathy (HAM/TSP) patients, multiple sclerosis patients and healthy controls using UMI-based sequencing. The approximately 100 TCR-beta libraries included longitudinal samples, technical triplicates and paired sorted CD4+ and CD8+ T-cell subsets alongside PBMC samples. The cohort comprised roughly 70 subjects: roughly 14 HAM/TSP patients, approximately 34 multiple sclerosis patients and about 20 healthy controls. Summary of the overall study and its limitations: The highest TCR clonal expansion was observed in HAM/TSP patients, whereas the lowest was observed in MS patients, even when compared with healthy controls. Expanded clones from different subjects shared no identical CDR3 amino acid sequences, which suggests that TCR-beta repertoires were private in all groups.

This clonotype showed up just once. Which antigen it targets is not known. The record has no base qualities; no much larger clone is one base away. One read is thin evidence. The CDR3 numbers 19 residues from cysteine through phenylalanine. The CDR3 DNA has 57 bases and is translated from base 1. The germline V gene (reference sequence) provides CDR1 DFQATT and CDR2 SNEGSKA. V was cut back by 0 bases and J by 3 bases, leaving a gap of 25 bases between them. cDNA was synthesized by template-switch 5'RACE using a primer with a 10-nucleotide random unique molecular identifier that tagged each TCR transcript. Every sequencing run yielded over 180 million TCR-beta sequences covering 15-18 subjects. The RNeasy kit was used for extraction of total RNA. Using the KAPA Real-time Library Amplification kit, TCR-beta VDJ regions were amplified with primers for the TCR constant region and the 5'RACE anchor. Sample indexes and Illumina adaptors were added in a first PCR, and a second PCR then increased library yield. The roughly 650 bp TCR product was size-selected on a 2% E-gel SizeSelection system after Ampure bead purification. Before pooling, library quality was checked on a Bioanalyzer, concentration was measured with Qubit, and libraries were quantified with the Kapa Library Quantification kit. An Illumina HiSeq 2500 sequenced the libraries paired-end 2 x 150 bp. To increase sequence diversity, roughly 24-31% phiX was spiked into each library pool. Concerning the study's data processing: The quality-filtered reads were processed with the UMI-based MiGEC pipeline, whose error correction step removed more than 80% of the raw TCR sequences. VDJ genes were aligned to IMGT germline references, and clonotypes were defined by unique CDR3 amino acid sequence plus V-J genes. VDJtools evaluated clonal expansion, Shannon diversity and CDR3 relatedness (CalcPairwiseDistances, ClusterSamples); CLCbio workbench built phylogenetic trees. Expanded clones were defined as having at least 8 unique UMIs, based on coefficient-of-variation modelling across technical triplicates. The public reads were run again by TCRdb, first through fastp at Q25 and then through MiXCR, and only productive beta chains were kept. Records with the same CDR3 protein are collapsed into one entry carrying the most frequent genes and DNA. The V and J calls reflect TCRdb's pipeline rather than the authors' work. This sample comprises roughly 14,000 distinct CDR3 sequences, 7% of them detected only once. The ten most abundant clones make up around a quarter of the sample.

Healthy controls were blood bank volunteers in Maryland, USA. For the sorted-subset TCR libraries, the starting material was about 950,000 sorted CD4+ or CD8+ T cells. Peripheral blood was subjected to Ficoll-Hypaque density gradient centrifugation to isolate PBMCs, which were then cryopreserved in liquid nitrogen. Paired sorted CD4+ and CD8+ subsets came from healthy controls, HAM/TSP patients and MS patients. Sequenced material: CD8+ T cells from blood. The receptor's source is a woman aged 40 to 50 in good health. Recombination connected TRBV20-1 to TRBJ2-3; the D region possibly corresponds to TRBD2 (6 bases align). CDR3 reads: CSARDTYGIADTPTDTQYF. The sequenced DNA: TGCAGTGCTAGAGATACCTACGGAATAGCGGACACCCCGACAGATACGCAGTATTTT.